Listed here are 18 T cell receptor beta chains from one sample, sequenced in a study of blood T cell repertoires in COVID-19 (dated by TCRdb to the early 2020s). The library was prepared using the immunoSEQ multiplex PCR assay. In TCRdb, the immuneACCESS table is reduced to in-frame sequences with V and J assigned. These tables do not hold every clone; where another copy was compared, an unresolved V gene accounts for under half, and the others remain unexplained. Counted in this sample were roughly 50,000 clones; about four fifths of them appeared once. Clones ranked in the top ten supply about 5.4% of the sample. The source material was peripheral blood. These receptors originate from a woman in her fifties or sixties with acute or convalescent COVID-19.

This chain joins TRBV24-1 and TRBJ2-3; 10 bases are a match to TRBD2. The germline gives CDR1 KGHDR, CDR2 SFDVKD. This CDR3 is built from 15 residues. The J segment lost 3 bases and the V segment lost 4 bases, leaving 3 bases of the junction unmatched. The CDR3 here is CATSELAGTTDTQYF. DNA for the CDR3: TGTGCCACCAGTGAACTAGCGGGGACGACAGATACGCAGTATTTT.

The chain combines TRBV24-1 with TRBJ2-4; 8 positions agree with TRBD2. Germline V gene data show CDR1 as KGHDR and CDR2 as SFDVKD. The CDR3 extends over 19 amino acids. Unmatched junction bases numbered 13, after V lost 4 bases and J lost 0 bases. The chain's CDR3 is CATSDPGTRFLQAKNIQYF. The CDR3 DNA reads TGTGCCACCAGTGACCCCGGGACTAGATTTTTGCAAGCCAAAAACATTCAGTACTTC.

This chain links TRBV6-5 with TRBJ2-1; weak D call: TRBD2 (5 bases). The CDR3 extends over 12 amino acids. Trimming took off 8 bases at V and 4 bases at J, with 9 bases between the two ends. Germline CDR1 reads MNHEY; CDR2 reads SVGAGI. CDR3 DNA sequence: TGTGCCAGCCTGCTAGCTTACAATGAGCAGTTCTTC. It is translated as CASLLAYNEQFF.

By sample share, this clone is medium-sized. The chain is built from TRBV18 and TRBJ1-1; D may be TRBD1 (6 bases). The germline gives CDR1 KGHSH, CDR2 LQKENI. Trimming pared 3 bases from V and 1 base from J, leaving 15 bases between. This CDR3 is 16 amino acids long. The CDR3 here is CASSPMGGQENTEAFF. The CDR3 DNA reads TGTGCCAGCTCACCGATGGGGGGGCAGGAGAACACTGAAGCTTTCTTT.

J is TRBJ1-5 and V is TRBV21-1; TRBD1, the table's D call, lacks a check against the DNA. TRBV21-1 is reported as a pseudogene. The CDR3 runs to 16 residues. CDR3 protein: CASSKACCRPGQPQHF. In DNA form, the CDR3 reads TGTGCCAGCAGCAAAGCCTGTTGCAGGCCCGGTCAGCCCCAGCATTTT.

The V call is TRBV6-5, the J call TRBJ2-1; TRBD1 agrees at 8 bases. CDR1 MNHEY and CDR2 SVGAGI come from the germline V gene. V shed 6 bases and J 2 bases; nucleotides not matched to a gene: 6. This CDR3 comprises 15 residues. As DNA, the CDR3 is TGTGCCAGCAGACCCGGGACAGGAACCTACAATGAGCAGTTCTTC. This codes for CASRPGTGTYNEQFF.

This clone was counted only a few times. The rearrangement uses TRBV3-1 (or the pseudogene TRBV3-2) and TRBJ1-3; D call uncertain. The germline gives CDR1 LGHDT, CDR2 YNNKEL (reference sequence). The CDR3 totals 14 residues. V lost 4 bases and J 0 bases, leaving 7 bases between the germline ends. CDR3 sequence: CASSPGTSGNTIYF. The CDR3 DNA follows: TGTGCCAGCAGCCCAGGCACCTCTGGAAACACCATATATTTT.

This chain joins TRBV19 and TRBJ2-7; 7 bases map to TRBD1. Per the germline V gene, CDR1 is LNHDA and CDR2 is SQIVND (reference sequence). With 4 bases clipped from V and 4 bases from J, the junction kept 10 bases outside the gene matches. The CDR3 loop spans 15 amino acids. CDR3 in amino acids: CASSRVTGKPYEQYF. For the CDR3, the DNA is TGTGCCAGTAGTAGGGTGACAGGGAAACCTTACGAGCAGTACTTC.

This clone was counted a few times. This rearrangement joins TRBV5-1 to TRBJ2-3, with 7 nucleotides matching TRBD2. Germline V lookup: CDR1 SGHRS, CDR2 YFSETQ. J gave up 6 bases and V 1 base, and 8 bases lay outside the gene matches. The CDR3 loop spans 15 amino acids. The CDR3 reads CASSLKVSGSDTQYF. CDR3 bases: TGCGCCAGCAGCTTGAAGGTTAGCGGGTCTGATACGCAGTATTTT.

The CDR3 coding sequence is TGTGCCAGCAGTCCCGGGACAGGGGGGTCAGATACGCAGTATTTT. This codes for CASSPGTGGSDTQYF. The rearrangement links TRBV28 to TRBJ2-3, with 11 bases aligning to TRBD1. This CDR3 region has 15 residues. Trimming took 5 bases from V and 4 from J; bases not matched to a gene: 5. In germline, CDR1 is MDHEN, CDR2 SYDVKM.

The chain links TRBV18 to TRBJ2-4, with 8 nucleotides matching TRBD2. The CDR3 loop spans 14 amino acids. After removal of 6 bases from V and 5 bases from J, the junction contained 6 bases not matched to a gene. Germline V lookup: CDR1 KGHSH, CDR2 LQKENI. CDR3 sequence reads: CASSPGLGQNIQYF. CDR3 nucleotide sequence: TGTGCCAGCTCCCCGGGACTAGGTCAAAACATTCAGTACTTC.

The CDR3: CASTRLAGRDTQYF. CDR3 coding DNA: TGTGCCAGCACCCGACTAGCGGGTCGGGATACGCAGTATTTT. The rearrangement joins TRBV6-5 to TRBJ2-3, with 10 bases aligning to TRBD2. Germline trimming cut 7 bases from V and 6 bases from J; bases unmatched to any gene: 7. This CDR3 has 14 residues. In germline, CDR1 is MNHEY, CDR2 SVGAGI.

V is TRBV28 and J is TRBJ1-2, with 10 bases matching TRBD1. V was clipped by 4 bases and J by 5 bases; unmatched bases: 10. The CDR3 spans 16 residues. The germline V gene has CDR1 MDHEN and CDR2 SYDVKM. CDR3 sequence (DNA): TGTGCCAGCAGTTCTATTTCTGGACAGGGGGGGTATGGCTACACCTTC. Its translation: CASSSISGQGGYGYTF.

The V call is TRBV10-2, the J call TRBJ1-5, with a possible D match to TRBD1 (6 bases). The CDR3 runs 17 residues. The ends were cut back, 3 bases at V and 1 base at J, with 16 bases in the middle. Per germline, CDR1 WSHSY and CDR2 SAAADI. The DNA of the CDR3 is TGCGCCAGCAGTGACAGGGGAGGGGGATGGAGCAATCAGCCCCAGCATTTT. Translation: CASSDRGGGWSNQPQHF.

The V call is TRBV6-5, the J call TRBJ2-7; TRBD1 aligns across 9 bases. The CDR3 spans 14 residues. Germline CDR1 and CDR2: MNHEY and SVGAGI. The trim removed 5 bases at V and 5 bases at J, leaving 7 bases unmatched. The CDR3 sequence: CASSPGTGRDEQYF. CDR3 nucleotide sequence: TGTGCCAGCAGTCCCGGGACAGGGCGAGACGAGCAGTACTTC.

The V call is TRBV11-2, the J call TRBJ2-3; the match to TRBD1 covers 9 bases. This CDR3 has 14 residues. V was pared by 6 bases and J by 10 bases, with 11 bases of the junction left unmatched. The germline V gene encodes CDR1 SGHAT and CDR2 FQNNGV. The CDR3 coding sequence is TGTGCCAGCAGACTGACAGGGGGACGGGAAGCGCAGTATTTT. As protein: CASRLTGGREAQYF. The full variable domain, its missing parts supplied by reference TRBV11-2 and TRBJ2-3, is EAGVAQSPRYKIIEKRQSVAFWCNPISGHATLYWYQQILGQGPKLLIQFQNNGVVDDSQLPKDRFSAERLKGVDSTLKIQPAKLEDSAVYLCASRLTGGREAQYFGPGTRLTVL.

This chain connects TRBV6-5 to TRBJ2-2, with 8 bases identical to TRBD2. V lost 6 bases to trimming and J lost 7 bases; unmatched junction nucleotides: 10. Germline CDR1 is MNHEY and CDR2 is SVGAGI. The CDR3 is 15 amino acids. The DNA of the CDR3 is TGTGCCAGCAGGTCGACCGGGACTAGAAGCGGGGAGCTGTTTTTT. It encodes CASRSTGTRSGELFF.

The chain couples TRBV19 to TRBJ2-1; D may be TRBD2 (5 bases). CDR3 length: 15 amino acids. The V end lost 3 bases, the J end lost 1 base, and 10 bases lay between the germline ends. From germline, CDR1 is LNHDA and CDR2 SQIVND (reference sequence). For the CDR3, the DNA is TGTGCCAGTAGTATCCAGCGGTCTTCCTACAATGAGCAGTTCTTC. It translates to CASSIQRSSYNEQFF.